Below are 3 T cell receptor beta chains sequenced from a single sample in a study of T cell repertoires in cytomegalovirus infection. From the reads, TCRdb called clonotypes with MiXCR, one entry per CDR3 protein. This table holds some 250,000 distinct CDR3 sequences, 9.1% found once. Source material: PBMCs. Receptors were obtained from a human donor in good health (CMV status not recorded). Some clones in this sample may be carry-over from other donors' samples.

This clonotype was picked up a small number of times. V and J are TRBV19 and TRBJ1-5; 8 nucleotides agree with TRBD1. The CDR3 runs to 15 residues. Looked up from germline, CDR1 is LNHDA and CDR2 is SQIVND (reference sequence). V lost 4 bases, J lost 5 bases, and 7 bases stayed unmatched. The CDR3 here is CASSTQGASHQPQHF. CDR3 coding DNA: TGTGCCAGTAGTACTCAGGGGGCGTCGCATCAGCCCCAGCATTTT.

This clonotype was seen at least ten times. The chain carries TRBV20-1 and TRBJ1-1; 7 bases align to TRBD1. Trimming cost V 3 bases and J 5 bases; bases outside gene matches: 6. CDR3 size: 13 residues. Germline lookup yields CDR1 DFQATT and CDR2 SNEGSKA (reference sequence). CDR3 nucleotides: TGCAGTGCTAGCCCGGGACAGATAACTGAAGCTTTCTTT. Its protein product is CSASPGQITEAFF.

This clonotype showed up many times. The chain carries TRBV11-2 and TRBJ2-7, with D unresolved. The V gene lost 0 bases and the J gene lost 2 bases, with 8 bases spanning the gap. CDR1 and CDR2 (germline): SGHAT, FQNNGV. This CDR3 region has 14 residues. CDR3 bases: TGTGCCAGCAGCTTAGAGGGCGGCGCCTACGAGCAGTACTTC. Translation gives CASSLEGGAYEQYF.